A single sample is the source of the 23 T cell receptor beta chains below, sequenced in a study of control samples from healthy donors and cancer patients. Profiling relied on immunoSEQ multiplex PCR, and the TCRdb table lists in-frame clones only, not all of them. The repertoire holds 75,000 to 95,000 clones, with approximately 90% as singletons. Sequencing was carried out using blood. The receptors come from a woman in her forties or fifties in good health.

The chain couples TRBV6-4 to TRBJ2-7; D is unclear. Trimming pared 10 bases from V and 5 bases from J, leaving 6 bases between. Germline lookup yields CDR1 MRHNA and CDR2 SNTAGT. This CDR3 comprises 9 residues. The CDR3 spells CATAHEQYF. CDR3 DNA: TGTGCCACCGCCCACGAGCAGTACTTC.

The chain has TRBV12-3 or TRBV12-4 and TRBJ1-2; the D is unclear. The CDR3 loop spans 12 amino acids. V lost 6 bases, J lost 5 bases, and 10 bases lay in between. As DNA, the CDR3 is TGTGCCAGCAGCTTAACGGAATATGGCTACACCTTC. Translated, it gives CASSLTEYGYTF.

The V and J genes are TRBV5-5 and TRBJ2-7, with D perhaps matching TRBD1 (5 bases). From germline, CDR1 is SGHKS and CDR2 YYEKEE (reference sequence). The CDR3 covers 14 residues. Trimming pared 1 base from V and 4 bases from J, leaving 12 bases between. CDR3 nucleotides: TGTGCCAGCAGCTTGTGGCAGGGCCCTTACGAGCAGTACTTC. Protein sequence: CASSLWQGPYEQYF.

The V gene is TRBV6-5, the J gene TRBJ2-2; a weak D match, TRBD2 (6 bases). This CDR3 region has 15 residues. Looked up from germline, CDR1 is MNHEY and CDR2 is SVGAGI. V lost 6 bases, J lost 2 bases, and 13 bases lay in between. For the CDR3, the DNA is TGTGCCAGCAGGTTTGGGCGGGGTAACACCGGGGAGCTGTTTTTT. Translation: CASRFGRGNTGELFF.

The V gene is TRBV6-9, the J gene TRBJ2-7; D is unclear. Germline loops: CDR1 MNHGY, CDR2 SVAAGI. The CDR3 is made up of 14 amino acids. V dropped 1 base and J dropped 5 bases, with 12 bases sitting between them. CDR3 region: CASSYLSGFDEQYF. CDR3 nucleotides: TGTGCCAGCAGTTATTTATCAGGCTTCGACGAGCAGTACTTC.

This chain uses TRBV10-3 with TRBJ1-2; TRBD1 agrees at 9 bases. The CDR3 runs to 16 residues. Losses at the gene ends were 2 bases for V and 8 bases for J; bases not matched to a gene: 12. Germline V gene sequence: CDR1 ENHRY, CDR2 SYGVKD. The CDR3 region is CAISEGTGILGGGYTF. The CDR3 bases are TGTGCCATCAGTGAGGGGACAGGGATTCTCGGCGGGGGCTACACCTTC.

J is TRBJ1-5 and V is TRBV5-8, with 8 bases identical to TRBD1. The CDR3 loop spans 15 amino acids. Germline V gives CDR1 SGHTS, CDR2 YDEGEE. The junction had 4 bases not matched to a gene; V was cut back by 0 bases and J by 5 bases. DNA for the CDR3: TGTGCCAGCAGCTTGGGGACAGGGCTAGATCAGCCCCAGCATTTT. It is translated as CASSLGTGLDQPQHF. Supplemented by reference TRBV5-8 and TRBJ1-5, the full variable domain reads EAGVTQSPTHLIKTRGQQATLRCSPISGHTSVYWYQQALGLGLQFLLWYDEGEERNRGNFPPRFSGRQFPNYSSELNVNALELEDSALYLCASSLGTGLDQPQHFGDGTRLSIL.

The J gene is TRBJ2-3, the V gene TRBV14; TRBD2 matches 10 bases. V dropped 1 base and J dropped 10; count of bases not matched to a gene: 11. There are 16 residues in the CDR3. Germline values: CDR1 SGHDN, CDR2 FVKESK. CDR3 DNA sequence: TGTGCCAGCAGCCAAGTATTAGCGGGGGGTGCGAGGCCGCAGTATTTT. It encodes CASSQVLAGGARPQYF.

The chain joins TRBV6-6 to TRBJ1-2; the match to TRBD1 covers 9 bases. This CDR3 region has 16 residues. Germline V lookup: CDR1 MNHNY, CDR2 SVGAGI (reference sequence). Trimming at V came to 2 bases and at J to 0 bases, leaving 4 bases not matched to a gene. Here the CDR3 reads CASSYAGQGANYGYTF. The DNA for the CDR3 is TGTGCCAGCAGTTACGCGGGACAGGGTGCTAACTATGGCTACACCTTC.

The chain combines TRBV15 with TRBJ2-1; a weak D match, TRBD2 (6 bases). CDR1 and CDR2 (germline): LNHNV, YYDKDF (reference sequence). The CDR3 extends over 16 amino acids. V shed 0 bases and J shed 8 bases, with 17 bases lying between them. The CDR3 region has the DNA TGTGCCACCAGCAGAGAGGAGGGCAGGGTTATGGATGAGCAGTTCTTC. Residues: CATSREEGRVMDEQFF.

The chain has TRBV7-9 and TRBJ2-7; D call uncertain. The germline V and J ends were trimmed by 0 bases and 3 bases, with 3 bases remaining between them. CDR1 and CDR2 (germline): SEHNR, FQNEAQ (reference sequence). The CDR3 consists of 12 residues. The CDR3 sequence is CASSLANYEQYF. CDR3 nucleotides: TGTGCCAGCAGCTTAGCAAACTACGAGCAGTACTTC. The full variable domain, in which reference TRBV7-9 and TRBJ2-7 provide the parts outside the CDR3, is DTGVSQNPRHKITKRGQNVTFRCDPISEHNRLYWYRQTLGQGPEFLTYFQNEAQLEKSRLLSDRFSAERPKGSFSTLEIQRTEQGDSAMYLCASSLANYEQYFGPGTRLTVT.

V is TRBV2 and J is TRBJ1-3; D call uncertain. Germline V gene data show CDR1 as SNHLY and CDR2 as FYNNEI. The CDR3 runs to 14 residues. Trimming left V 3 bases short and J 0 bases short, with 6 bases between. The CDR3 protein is CASSDNFSGNTIYF. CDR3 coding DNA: TGTGCCAGCAGTGACAACTTCTCTGGAAACACCATATATTTT.

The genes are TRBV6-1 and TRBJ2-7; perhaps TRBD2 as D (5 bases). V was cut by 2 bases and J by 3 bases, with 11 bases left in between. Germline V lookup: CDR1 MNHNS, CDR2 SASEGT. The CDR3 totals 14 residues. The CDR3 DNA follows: TGTGCCAGCAGTGAATCCGGGGAAATCTACGAGCAGTACTTC. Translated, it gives CASSESGEIYEQYF.

CDR3 nucleotides: TGCGCCAGCAGCATGTTGGGGGAATCGAACACTGAAGCTTTCTTT. This gives the protein CASSMLGESNTEAFF. The J gene is TRBJ1-1, the V gene TRBV5-1; a possible D gene is TRBD1 (5 bases). CDR3 length: 15 residues. Trimming removed 4 bases from V and 1 base from J, with 14 bases in between. CDR1 and CDR2 from the germline V gene are SGHRS and YFSETQ.

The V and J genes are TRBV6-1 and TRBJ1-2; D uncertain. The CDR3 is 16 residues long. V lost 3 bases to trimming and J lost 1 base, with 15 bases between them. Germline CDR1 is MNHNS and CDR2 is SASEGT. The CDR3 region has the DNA TGTGCCAGCAGTGACCTCGGACGGACTTTTAACTATGGCTACACCTTC. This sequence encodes CASSDLGRTFNYGYTF.

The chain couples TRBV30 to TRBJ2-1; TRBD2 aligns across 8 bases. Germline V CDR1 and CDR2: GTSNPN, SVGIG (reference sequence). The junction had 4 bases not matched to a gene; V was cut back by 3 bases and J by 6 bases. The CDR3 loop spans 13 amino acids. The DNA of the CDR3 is TGTGCCTGGAGCAGTAGCGGGGCCAATGAGCAGTTCTTC. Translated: CAWSSSGANEQFF.

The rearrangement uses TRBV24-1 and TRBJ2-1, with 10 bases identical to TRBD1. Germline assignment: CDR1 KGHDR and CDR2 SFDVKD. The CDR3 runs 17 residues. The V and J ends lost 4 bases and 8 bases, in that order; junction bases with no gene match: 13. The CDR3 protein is CATSEPATGGRIDEQFF. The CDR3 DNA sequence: TGTGCCACCAGTGAGCCTGCGACAGGGGGCCGGATCGATGAGCAGTTCTTC.

CDR3: CASSYGLGTGELFF. CDR3 nucleotides: TGTGCCAGCAGTTACGGGCTCGGGACCGGGGAGCTGTTTTTT. J is TRBJ2-2 and V is TRBV6-5; D is unclear. V shed 2 bases and J shed 5 bases, with 9 bases lying between them. CDR3 length: 14 amino acids. Germline lookup yields CDR1 MNHEY and CDR2 SVGAGI.

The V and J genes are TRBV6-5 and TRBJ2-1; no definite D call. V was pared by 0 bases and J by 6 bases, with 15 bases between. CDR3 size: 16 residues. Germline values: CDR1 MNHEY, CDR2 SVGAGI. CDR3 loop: CASSYSIPSGVNEQFF. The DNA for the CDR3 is TGTGCCAGCAGTTACTCGATACCTTCTGGGGTCAATGAGCAGTTCTTC.

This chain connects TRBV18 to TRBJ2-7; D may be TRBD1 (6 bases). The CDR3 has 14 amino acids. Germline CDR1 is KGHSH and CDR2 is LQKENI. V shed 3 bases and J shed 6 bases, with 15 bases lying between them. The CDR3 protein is CASSPQNREFEQYF. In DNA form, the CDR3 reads TGTGCCAGCTCACCGCAGAACAGGGAATTCGAGCAGTACTTC.

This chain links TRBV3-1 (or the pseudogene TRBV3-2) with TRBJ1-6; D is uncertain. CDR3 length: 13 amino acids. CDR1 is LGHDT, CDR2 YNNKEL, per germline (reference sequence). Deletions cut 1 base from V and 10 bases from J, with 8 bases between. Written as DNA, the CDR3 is TGTGCCAGCAGCCAAGTATCAACATCACCCCTCCACTTT. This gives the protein CASSQVSTSPLHF.

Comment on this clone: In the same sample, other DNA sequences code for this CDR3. CDR3 sequence: CASSYDRVGTEAFF. CDR3 sequence (DNA): TGTGCCAGCAGTTACGACAGGGTTGGAACTGAAGCTTTCTTT. The V call is TRBV6-5, the J call TRBJ1-1, with 7 nucleotides matching TRBD1. The germline gives CDR1 MNHEY, CDR2 SVGAGI. The CDR3 covers 14 residues. V lost 2 bases, J lost 5 bases, and 5 bases stayed unmatched.

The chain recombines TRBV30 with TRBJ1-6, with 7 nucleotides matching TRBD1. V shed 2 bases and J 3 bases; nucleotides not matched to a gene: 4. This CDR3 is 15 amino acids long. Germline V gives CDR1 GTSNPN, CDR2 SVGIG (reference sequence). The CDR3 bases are TGTGCCTGGAGTAGGGACAGCTTCTATAATTCACCCCTCCACTTT. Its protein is CAWSRDSFYNSPLHF.